Sequencing of this T cell receptor (beta chain) was carried out in a study of spatial heterogeneity in lung cancer. Study in general: Detected sequences consistently included more beta-chain ones than alpha-chain ones. Study-wide points: Mutation tallies in tumors tracked expanded intratumoral alpha and beta TCR counts.

Via MiXCR, TCRdb re-called the 5' RACE reads, giving one row per CDR3 protein. The repertoire holds more than 6,000 distinct CDR3 sequences, 3% to 3.5% seen once, with 20% to 25% in the top ten. This CDR3 is built from 13 residues. The germline CDR1 and CDR2 sequences are SGHAT and FQNNGV. Trimming left V 5 bases short and J 9 bases short, with 11 bases between. For this clonotype: Its antigen is as yet unknown.

Specified time point: sample taken at primary tumor resection. This specimen was lung tumor tissue, taken at surgery. The clonotype was recovered from a male donor with early-stage non-small cell lung cancer. The V call is TRBV11-2, the J call TRBJ1-6; D is undetermined. The CDR3 nucleotides read TGTGCCAGCAGCACCGCAGGAATTTCACCCCTCCACTTT. It translates to CASSTAGISPLHF.